This entry is about one T cell receptor beta chain. Antigen specificity is unknown. This entry is derived from a study of cytomegalovirus exposure and HLA in healthy donors. Profiling relied on immunoSEQ multiplex PCR, and the TCRdb table lists in-frame clones only, not all of them. This table has 35,000 to 50,000 clones, approximately 93% appearing once. Study-wide results and caveats: With high specificity and sensitivity, the classifier reportedly diagnosed cytomegalovirus status. The study listed roughly 160 cytomegalovirus-associated TCR beta chains. Rarity marked most TCR sequences, yet some public TCRs occurred in many donors.

The donors were in the roughly 120-subject validation cohort; that cohort was separate from the roughly 660-subject first cohort. This CDR3 is 17 amino acids long. CDR1 is SGHRS and CDR2 is YFSETQ in the germline V gene. V shed 4 bases, J shed 0 bases, and the junction held 9 bases outside the gene matches. Sequenced sample: PBMCs. The rearrangement uses TRBV5-1 and TRBJ2-2, with 7 bases matching TRBD1. The TCR originated in a woman between 18 and 30 years old in good health and CMV-seronegative. The CDR3 loop reads CASSQSPGTANTGELFF. Here the CDR3 DNA reads TGCGCCAGCAGCCAATCCCCCGGGACAGCGAACACCGGGGAGCTGTTTTTT.